These T cell receptor beta chains were read from a single sample in a study of T cells in Graves' hyperthyroidism and ophthalmopathy. TCRdb used MiXCR to reprocess the multiplex PCR reads, holding one entry per CDR3 protein. This repertoire shows around 420,000 distinct CDR3 sequences, less than 20% found once; its top ten account for 13% to 15%. The specimen was blood. The receptors originated from a woman between 18 and 29 years old with Graves' hyperthyroidism. CDR3s include the opening cysteine and the closing phenylalanine or tryptophan. D genes are given only for firm matches. Size values are once, few and many counts, or a class for expanded clones, and some rows have none.

clone size | J gene | V gene | D gene | CDR3 protein | CDR3 DNA
many | TRBJ2-5 | TRBV20-1 | TRBD2 | CSARTSGSPRETQYF | TGCAGTGCTAGGACTAGCGGGAGCCCCAGAGAGACCCAGTACTTC
few | TRBJ2-1 | TRBV19 | NA | CASSIDRGGEQFF | TGTGCCAGTAGTATAGATAGGGGCGGTGAGCAGTTCTTC
many | TRBJ2-1 | TRBV28 | NA | CASSLWAWNEQFF | TGTGCCAGCAGTTTATGGGCCTGGAATGAGCAGTTCTTC
many | TRBJ2-1 | TRBV28 | TRBD2 | CATTSGRARLNEQFF | TGTGCCACCACTAGCGGGAGGGCCAGACTCAATGAGCAGTTCTTC
few | TRBJ2-6 | TRBV27 | NA | CASSLRRAGANVLTF | TGTGCCAGCAGTTTAAGGAGGGCTGGGGCCAACGTCCTGACTTTC
many | TRBJ2-1 | TRBV7-3 | NA | CASSPTTGPGGGTYNEQFF | TGTGCCAGCAGCCCTACCACCGGGCCGGGCGGGGGCACATACAATGAGCAGTTCTTC
few | TRBJ2-1 | TRBV5-5 | TRBD2 | CASSSGLAETREQFF | TGTGCCAGCAGCTCTGGACTAGCGGAAACTCGGGAGCAGTTCTTC
many | TRBJ1-5 | TRBV5-1 | TRBD1 | CASRTGLINQPQHF | TGCGCCAGCAGGACAGGGTTGATCAATCAGCCCCAGCATTTT
many | TRBJ2-1 | TRBV11-2 | NA | CASTLELGVDNEQFF | TGTGCCAGCACCCTCGAGTTAGGGGTGGACAATGAGCAGTTCTTC
few | TRBJ1-2 | TRBV7-9 | NA | CASSLERGGDRYGYTF | TGTGCCAGCAGCTTAGAACGCGGGGGCGACCGATATGGCTACACCTTC
many | TRBJ1-1 | TRBV20-1 | NA | CSARRGLNTEAFF | TGCAGTGCTAGAAGGGGCTTGAACACTGAAGCTTTCTTT
NA | TRBJ1-1 | TRBV20-1 | NA | CSAGQKSTGFPEAFF | TGCAGTGCTGGCCAAAAATCTACAGGGTTCCCTGAAGCTTTCTTT
NA | TRBJ2-3 | TRBV7-3 | TRBD1 | CASGSDRHTDTQYF | TGTGCCAGCGGGTCGGACAGGCACACAGATACGCAGTATTTT
NA | TRBJ2-7 | TRBV2 | TRBD1 | CASIKTGLLYEQYF | TGTGCCAGCATCAAGACAGGGTTGCTCTACGAGCAGTACTTC
NA | TRBJ2-1 | TRBV5-1 | TRBD2 | CASSLGAGGIDEQFF | TGCGCCAGCAGCTTGGGAGCGGGAGGGATAGATGAGCAGTTCTTC
NA | TRBJ1-2 | TRBV11-1 | NA | CASSPRPGGNYGYTF | TGTGCCAGCAGCCCCCGTCCCGGCGGAAACTATGGCTACACCTTC
many | TRBJ2-7 | TRBV7-3 | TRBD2 | CASSLEAAGEQYF | TGTGCCAGCAGCTTAGAAGCAGCGGGGGAGCAGTACTTC
few | TRBJ2-7 | TRBV27 | NA | CASSGLGGYEQYF | TGTGCCAGCAGTGGACTAGGGGGGTACGAGCAGTACTTC
few | TRBJ2-7 | TRBV11-2 | TRBD1 | CASAYTGGYGEQYF | TGTGCCAGCGCTTATACAGGGGGCTACGGCGAGCAGTACTTC
NA | TRBJ1-1 | TRBV9 | NA | CASSVSWGGDTEAFF | TGTGCCAGCAGCGTATCTTGGGGGGGGGACACTGAAGCTTTCTTT
few | TRBJ1-1 | TRBV5-1 | NA | CASSSTTGTGTEAFF | TGCGCCAGCAGCTCAACAACCGGGACGGGCACTGAAGCTTTCTTT
many | TRBJ2-7 | TRBV29-1 | NA | CSVEDSGYEQYF | TGCAGCGTCGAAGATAGCGGCTACGAGCAGTACTTC
NA | TRBJ1-3 | TRBV2 | NA | CASSPRTLSSGNTIYF | TGTGCCAGCAGTCCACGGACTCTCAGCTCTGGAAACACCATATATTTT
many | TRBJ1-5 | TRBV12-3/TRBV12-4 | NA | CASSSQGPYQPQHF | TGTGCCAGCAGCTCACAGGGTCCCTATCAGCCCCAGCATTTT
few | TRBJ1-6 | TRBV2 | NA | CASSEDAGLLNSPLHF | TGTGCCAGCAGTGAAGACGCAGGACTTCTTAATTCACCCCTCCACTTT
NA | TRBJ2-2 | TRBV13 | NA | CASSPAQEDTVADGELFF | TGTGCCAGCAGCCCGGCGCAGGAAGACACTGTCGCGGATGGGGAGCTGTTTTTT
NA | TRBJ1-1 | TRBV19 | NA | CASSPWGTGEAFF | TGTGCCAGTAGTCCTTGGGGGACTGGAGAAGCTTTCTTT
many | TRBJ1-2 | TRBV6-1 | NA | CAGSFTGTYGYTF | TGTGCCGGATCGTTTACAGGGACCTATGGCTACACCTTC
NA | TRBJ2-1 | TRBV25-1 | TRBD1 | CASSLTGRDEQFF | TGTGCCAGCAGTTTGACAGGGCGCGATGAGCAGTTCTTC
NA | TRBJ2-4 | TRBV2 | NA | CASSEEGTQIQYF | TGTGCCAGCAGTGAAGAGGGGACGCAAATTCAGTACTTC
many | TRBJ2-7 | TRBV12-3/TRBV12-4 | TRBD1 | CASSQWTGGYEQYF | TGTGCCAGCAGTCAGTGGACAGGAGGCTACGAGCAGTACTTC
many | TRBJ2-3 | TRBV3-1 | NA | CATKGGDTQYF | TGTGCCACAAAAGGGGGAGATACGCAGTATTTT
NA | TRBJ1-2 | TRBV4-3 | NA | CASSQDRGRSYGYTF | TGCGCCAGCAGCCAAGACAGGGGTAGAAGTTATGGCTACACCTTC
medium-sized | TRBJ1-1 | TRBV12-3/TRBV12-4 | NA | CASSPSGRNTEAFF | TGTGCCAGCAGCCCATCGGGACGGAACACTGAAGCTTTCTTT
NA | TRBJ1-3 | TRBV20-1 | TRBD1 | CSARGSRTGLGNTIYF | TGCAGTGCTAGGGGTTCTCGGACAGGGCTTGGAAACACCATATATTTT
NA | TRBJ2-2 | TRBV29-1 | NA | CSVGLGRPNTGELFF | TGCAGCGTTGGTCTCGGCAGGCCGAACACCGGGGAGCTGTTTTTT
many | TRBJ2-1 | TRBV2 | NA | CASSVKHEQFF | TGTGCCAGCAGTGTTAAGCATGAGCAGTTCTTC
few | TRBJ2-3 | TRBV5-1 | NA | CASSLGRVDTDTQYF | TGCGCCAGCAGCTTGGGGCGGGTAGACACAGATACGCAGTATTTT
many | TRBJ2-1 | TRBV11-3 | TRBD2 | CASSLRGAGGYNEQFF | TGTGCCAGCAGCCTCCGGGGAGCGGGGGGGTACAATGAGCAGTTCTTC
few | TRBJ2-5 | TRBV29-1 | NA | CSVDGLHENQETQYF | TGCAGCGTTGACGGCCTTCATGAGAACCAAGAGACCCAGTACTTC
few | TRBJ2-5 | TRBV6-1 | NA | CASSHLGREETQYF | TGTGCCAGCAGCCACCTCGGCAGGGAAGAGACCCAGTACTTC
many | TRBJ2-5 | TRBV11-2 | NA | CASSLLSAGQETQYF | TGTGCCAGCAGCTTACTTTCGGCAGGGCAGGAGACCCAGTACTTC
many | TRBJ1-1 | TRBV28 | NA | CASSLVGQLEAFF | TGTGCCAGCAGTTTAGTTGGGCAGCTTGAAGCTTTCTTT
many | TRBJ2-7 | TRBV7-8 | NA | CASRQRPPAYAPDEQYF | TGTGCCAGCAGACAGCGGCCTCCGGCATACGCCCCGGACGAGCAGTACTTC
few | TRBJ1-6 | TRBV5-1 | NA | CASSPRSHPNSPLHF | TGCGCCAGCAGCCCCCGCAGCCACCCCAATTCACCCCTCCACTTT
many | TRBJ1-1 | TRBV2 | TRBD1 | CASRGQGDGLAFF | TGTGCCAGCAGGGGACAGGGCGACGGTTTGGCTTTCTTT
many | TRBJ1-5 | TRBV2 | NA | CASSDKYSNQPQHF | TGTGCCAGCAGTGACAAGTATAGCAATCAGCCCCAGCATTTT
many | TRBJ1-2 | TRBV7-2 | NA | CASSLIGVSKQSNYGYTF | TGTGCCAGCAGCTTAATAGGAGTTTCGAAGCAATCTAACTATGGCTACACCTTC
many | TRBJ2-5 | TRBV20-1 | NA | CSAPLGGIGETQYF | TGCAGTGCCCCCTTGGGGGGAATCGGGGAGACCCAGTACTTC
many | TRBJ1-4 | TRBV3-1 | NA | CASSQGGESRRLHEKLFF | TGTGCCAGCAGCCAAGGGGGGGAAAGCCGTCGACTTCATGAAAAACTGTTTTTT